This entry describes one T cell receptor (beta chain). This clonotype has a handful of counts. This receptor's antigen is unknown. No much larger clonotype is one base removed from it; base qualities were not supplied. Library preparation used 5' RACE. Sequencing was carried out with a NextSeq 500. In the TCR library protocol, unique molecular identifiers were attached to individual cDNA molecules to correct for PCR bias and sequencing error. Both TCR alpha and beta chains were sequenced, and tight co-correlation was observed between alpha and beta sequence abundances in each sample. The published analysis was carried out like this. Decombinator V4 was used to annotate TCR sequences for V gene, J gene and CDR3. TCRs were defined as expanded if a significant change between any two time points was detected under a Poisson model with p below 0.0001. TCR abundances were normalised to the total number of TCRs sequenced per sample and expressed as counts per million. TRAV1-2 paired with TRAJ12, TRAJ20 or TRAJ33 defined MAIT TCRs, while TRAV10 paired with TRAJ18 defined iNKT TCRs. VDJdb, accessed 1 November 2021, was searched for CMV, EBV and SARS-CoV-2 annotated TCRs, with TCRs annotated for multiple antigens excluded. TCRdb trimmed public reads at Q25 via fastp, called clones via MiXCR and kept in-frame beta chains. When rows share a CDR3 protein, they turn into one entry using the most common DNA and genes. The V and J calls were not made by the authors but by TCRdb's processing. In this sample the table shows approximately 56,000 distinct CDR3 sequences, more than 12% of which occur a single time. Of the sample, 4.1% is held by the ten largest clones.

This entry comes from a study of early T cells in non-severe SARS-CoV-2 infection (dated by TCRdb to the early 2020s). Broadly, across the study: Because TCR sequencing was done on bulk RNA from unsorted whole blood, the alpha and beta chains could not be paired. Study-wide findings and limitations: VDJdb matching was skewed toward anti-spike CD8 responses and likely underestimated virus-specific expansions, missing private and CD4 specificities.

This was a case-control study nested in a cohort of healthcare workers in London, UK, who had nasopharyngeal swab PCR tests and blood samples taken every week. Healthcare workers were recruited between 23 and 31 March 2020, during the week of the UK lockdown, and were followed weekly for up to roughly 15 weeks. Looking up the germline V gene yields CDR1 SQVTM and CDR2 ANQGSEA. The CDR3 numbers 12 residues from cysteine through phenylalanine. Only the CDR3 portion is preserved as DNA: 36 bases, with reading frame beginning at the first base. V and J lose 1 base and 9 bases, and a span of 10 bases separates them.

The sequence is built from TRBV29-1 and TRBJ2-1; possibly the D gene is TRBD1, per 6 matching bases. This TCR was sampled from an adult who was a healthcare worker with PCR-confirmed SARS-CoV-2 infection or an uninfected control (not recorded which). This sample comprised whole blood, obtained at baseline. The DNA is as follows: TGCAGCGTTGAAGCCGGGACAACTGAGCAGTTCTTC. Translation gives CSVEAGTTEQFF.